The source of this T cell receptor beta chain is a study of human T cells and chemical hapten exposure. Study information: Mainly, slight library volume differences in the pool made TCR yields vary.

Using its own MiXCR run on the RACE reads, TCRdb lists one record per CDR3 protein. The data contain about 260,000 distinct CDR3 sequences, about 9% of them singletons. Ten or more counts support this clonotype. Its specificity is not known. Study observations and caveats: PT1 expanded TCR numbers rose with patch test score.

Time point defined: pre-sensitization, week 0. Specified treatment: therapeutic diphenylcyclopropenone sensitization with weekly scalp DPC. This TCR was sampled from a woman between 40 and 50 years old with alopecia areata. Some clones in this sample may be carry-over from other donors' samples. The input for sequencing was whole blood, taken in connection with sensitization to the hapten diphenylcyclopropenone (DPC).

In DNA, the CDR3 is TGCAGCGTTGGGACGGCGGCCTACGAGCAGTACTTC. This encodes CSVGTAAYEQYF. The J gene is TRBJ2-7, the V gene TRBV29-1; D gene uncertain. Germline CDR1 and CDR2: SQVTM and ANQGSEA. There are 12 residues in the CDR3. Trimming shortened V by 4 bases and J by 2 bases, and 9 bases separated the two germline ends.